This TCR beta chain was captured by sequencing in a study of blood T cell repertoires in COVID-19. As for the study in general: Specimens from acute and convalescent COVID-19 originated in the United States, Italy and Spain.

Original data processing: Amplifying reference gene primers gave estimates of nucleated cell counts. Method: immunoSEQ multiplex PCR; TCRdb's copy keeps in-frame clones and lacks some. The V and J calls and clone size were taken over from that table, and D and trimming were inferred from the DNA. The sample has roughly 190,000 clones; around 83% are singletons. This sequence was found in a woman aged 40 to 50 with acute or convalescent COVID-19. Sequencing was carried out using peripheral blood.

This chain's CDR3 is CASSQSSGGEGSYEQYF. Here the CDR3 DNA reads TGCGCCAGCAGTCAATCATCCGGAGGGGAAGGCTCCTACGAGCAGTACTTC. The chain employs TRBV23-1 and TRBJ2-7, with D possibly being TRBD2 (6 bases). TRBV23-1 is classed as an ORF, of uncertain function. Trimming took 0 bases from V and 0 from J, leaving 15 bases between them. The CDR3 consists of 17 residues.